This record concerns one TCR beta chain sequence. By its share of the sample, this clonotype is medium-sized (0.01 to 0.1%). What antigen it recognizes has not been identified. No clone much larger than this one lies a single base away; base qualities are absent. Being off target in a library aimed at alpha chains, this beta chain has a size of little meaning. The time point label for this specimen denotes: sample taken at primary tumor resection. TCR sequencing used whole RNA extracted from tumor and nontumor lung tissue, or from cryopreserved PBMC samples, without cell sorting. Donors were some 78 patients with early-stage, untreated non-small cell lung cancer from the lung TRACERx cohort. Only patients for whom sufficient RNA was available from at least two tumor regions were selected for TCR sequencing. Before selection, tumor and adjacent nontumor lung specimens were reviewed by a lung pathologist.

Trimming removed 5 bases from V and 1 base from J, leaving 14 bases between the germline ends. The CDR3 runs 15 residues from the cysteine to the phenylalanine. Only the CDR3 part of the read is kept: 45 bases, read in frame from the first base. CDR1 and CDR2 are drawn from the germline V gene: MDHEN, SYDVKM. Receptor amplification or capture employed 5' RACE. Instrument on record: NextSeq 500. To allow correction of PCR and sequencing errors, the TCR library protocol tagged every TCR cDNA molecule with a unique molecular identifier. On the authors' methods: TCR identification, UMI-based error correction and CDR3 extraction were all carried out with Decombinator tools. Expanded TCRs were defined as those above a frequency of 2 per 1,000, corresponding to the top 1% of the tumor frequency distribution. Renyi diversity was computed with the R vegan package after each repertoire had been subsampled 100 times to 5,000 TCRs. To build CDR3 similarity networks, amino acid triplet string-kernel similarity was used, and CDR3s were connected when their pairwise similarity was above 0.82. The raw public reads went through TCRdb reprocessing: fastp at Q25, MiXCR clone calling, in-frame beta chains kept. Entries that share a CDR3 protein sequence are merged under the most common genes and DNA. Clone size and V and J calls follow TCRdb, not the original study. Present in this sample are approximately 6,900 distinct CDR3 sequences, 4.5% to 7% of which were seen just once. The top ten clonotypes cover 7% to 9% of the sample.

The record originates from a study of spatial heterogeneity in lung cancer (dated by TCRdb to about 2019). Turning to the overall study: More beta-chain than alpha-chain transcripts were consistently detected, likely reflecting higher beta-chain transcript abundance. In the raw uncorrected reads, each unique combination of TCR and UMI appeared more than ten times on average. The study quantitatively compared TCR alpha and beta repertoires across multiple tumor regions, matched nontumor lung and blood in non-small cell lung cancer. Nonsynonymous mutation counts, determined by whole-exome sequencing of tumor tissue, were related to features of the TCR repertoire. Both alpha and beta chains were TCR-sequenced in samples taken at surgery, namely 220 tumor regions, approximately 63 matched nontumor lung samples and approximately 58 PBMC samples.

Summary of the overall study and its limitations: Confirming at a functional level the hypothesis that regional TCRs recognize regional mutations was considered to require additional single-cell paired TCR alpha and beta sequencing.

This receptor was taken from a female donor with early-stage non-small cell lung cancer. The sample consisted of normal lung tissue next to the tumor, taken at surgery. The receptor chain draws on TRBV28 and TRBJ1-1; the D gene cannot be named for sure. The DNA reads TGTGCCAGCAGTCCGTTCCAGGAAGAGAACACTGAAGCTTTCTTT. This is translated as CASSPFQEENTEAFF.